The TCR beta chain under discussion was sequenced for a study of neoadjuvant anti-PD-1 for oral cavity cancer. Study information: Around day 43, patients without progression received a fourth nivolumab dose before surgery.

These oral cavity squamous cell carcinomas were HPV-negative and locally advanced. Germline V lookup: CDR1 SGHTA, CDR2 FQGNSA. V lost 5 bases and J 6 bases, leaving 11 bases between the germline ends. The CDR3 loop spans 13 amino acids. This clone has only a few counts. TCRdb's copy holds only in-frame clones and misses some; the assay was immunoSEQ multiplex PCR. The data contain roughly 14,000 clones, around two thirds of them seen just once; the ten biggest clones take up approximately 2%. The receptor was derived from a person aged 35-80 years with oral cavity squamous cell carcinoma. The sample here was PBMCs, taken before nivolumab (anti-PD-1) treatment. The genes are TRBV7-2 and TRBJ1-5; the D is unclear. The CDR3, as DNA: TGTGCCAGCAGCCCGGAAGCGTTTCAGCCCCAGCATTTT. Amino acids: CASSPEAFQPQHF.